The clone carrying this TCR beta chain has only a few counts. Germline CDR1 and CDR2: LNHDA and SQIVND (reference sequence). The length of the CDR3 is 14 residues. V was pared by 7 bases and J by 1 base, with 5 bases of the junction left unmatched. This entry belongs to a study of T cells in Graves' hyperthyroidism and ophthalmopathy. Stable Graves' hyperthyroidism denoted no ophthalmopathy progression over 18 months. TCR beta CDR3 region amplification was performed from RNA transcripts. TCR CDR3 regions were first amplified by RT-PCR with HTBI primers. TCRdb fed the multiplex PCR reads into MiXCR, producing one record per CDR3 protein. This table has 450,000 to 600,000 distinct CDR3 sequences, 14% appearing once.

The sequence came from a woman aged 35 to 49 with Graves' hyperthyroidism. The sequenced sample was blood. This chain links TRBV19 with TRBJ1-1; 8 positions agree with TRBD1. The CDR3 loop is CASTADRENTEAFF. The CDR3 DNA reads TGTGCCAGTACCGCGGACAGGGAGAACACTGAAGCTTTCTTT.